This is a list of T cell receptor beta chains from one sample in a study. MiXCR, applied by TCRdb to the 5' RACE reads, yields one record per CDR3 protein. The table records over 50,000 distinct CDR3 sequences, about 31% of them present only once. Sample: tumor-infiltrating naive CD4+ T cells sorted from the breast tumor. The origin of the receptors is a female donor with breast cancer. CDR3s leave out the opening cysteine and the closing phenylalanine or tryptophan.

v_gene	j_gene	CDR3aa
TRBV4-2	TRBJ2-3	ASSQDSREWGKTQY
TRBV9	TRBJ2-5	ASSATSGGLEETQY
TRBV6-5	TRBJ2-1	ASSYSSSGGGFYNEQF
TRBV29-1	TRBJ2-1	SVDSIGYYEQF
TRBV12-3/TRBV12-4	TRBJ1-1	ASSLDAGTEAF
TRBV6-2/TRBV6-3	TRBJ2-5	ASRPQARRETQY
TRBV6-1	TRBJ2-3	TSSIERITDTQY
TRBV4-2	TRBJ2-3	ASSRGGDTQY
TRBV5-1	TRBJ2-7	ASGVGGRLYEQY
TRBV6-1	TRBJ2-1	ASSDSYGNEQF